This T cell receptor (beta chain) was found in a study of T cell responses to AZD1222 COVID-19 vaccine. The length of the CDR3 is 14 residues. Germline V lookup: CDR1 LGHDT, CDR2 YNNKEL (reference sequence). V lost 1 base and J lost 5, with 11 bases in between. This clone was seen only once. Its antigen is currently unknown. Repertoires were generated with immunoSEQ multiplex PCR, while TCRdb's copy carries only in-frame clones and drops some. The sample yields fewer than 65,000 clones, around 90% seen once. General study points: Two doses of AZD1222 preceded a rise in Spike-specific TCR breadth and depth. Most donors were white British and more were female, and clonal diversity was possibly underestimated.

This receptor was taken from an adult who received the AZD1222 COVID-19 vaccine. The J gene is TRBJ1-2, the V gene TRBV3-1 (or the pseudogene TRBV3-2); D gene ambiguous. The material was peripheral blood, obtained 28 days after the second AZD1222 dose. The CDR3 spells CASSQAGKTYGYTF. DNA of the CDR3: TGTGCCAGCAGCCAAGCGGGGAAGACTTATGGCTACACCTTC.